These 17 T cell receptor beta chains share one sample of origin, sequenced in a study of blood T cell repertoires in COVID-19 (dated by TCRdb to about 2020). Library generation was performed with the immunoSEQ multiplex PCR assay. The source is immuneACCESS, and TCRdb retained only in-frame sequences with V and J called. Part of the clones is not carried over; for the studies checked, unresolved V genes explain less than half of this, and the remainder is unexplained. A total of approximately 100,000 clones appear in this sample, around nine tenths of them only once. Roughly 3% of the sample is held by the ten biggest clonotypes. The sequencing input was peripheral blood. The origin of the receptors is a man aged 45-65 years in a cohort sampled during active COVID-19.

This chain uses TRBV11-2 with TRBJ1-3; 7 bases align to TRBD1. The CDR3 is made up of 16 amino acids. V trimming: 4 bases; J trimming: 5 bases; junction bases outside the gene matches: 11. Germline V gives CDR1 SGHAT, CDR2 FQNNGV. The CDR3 bases are TGTGCCAGCAGCTCACCGATGGGGACAGTTCGAAACACCATATATTTT. This translates into CASSSPMGTVRNTIYF. Combining the CDR3 with reference TRBV11-2 and TRBJ1-3 gives the whole variable domain EAGVAQSPRYKIIEKRQSVAFWCNPISGHATLYWYQQILGQGPKLLIQFQNNGVVDDSQLPKDRFSAERLKGVDSTLKIQPAKLEDSAVYLCASSSPMGTVRNTIYFGEGSWLTVV.

This chain uses TRBV6-5 with TRBJ2-7; TRBD1 agrees at 9 bases. Germline trimming cut 0 bases from V and 1 base from J; bases unmatched to any gene: 1. Germline assignment: CDR1 MNHEY and CDR2 SVGAGI. This CDR3 contains 15 residues. CDR3 DNA sequence: TGTGCCAGCAGTTACTCGACAGGGGGATCCTACGAGCAGTACTTC. This translates into CASSYSTGGSYEQYF.

CDR3 nucleotides: TGTGCCAGCAGCTGGGAGCGGGATCAGCCCCAGCATTTT. Its translation is CASSWERDQPQHF. The chain has TRBV11-2 and TRBJ1-5; D unresolved. Germline CDR1 reads SGHAT; CDR2 reads FQNNGV. This CDR3 has 13 amino acids. Between the trimmed V and J ends, which lost 4 bases and 5 bases, there was a span of 9 bases.

The chain carries TRBV12-3 or TRBV12-4 and TRBJ1-2, with 7 bases matching TRBD1. This CDR3 region has 12 residues. The V segment lost 6 bases and the J segment 12 bases; nucleotides outside the gene matches: 10. The CDR3 nucleotides read TGTGCCAGCAGCCTGGGACAGCTCTCCGACACCTTC. Amino acid sequence: CASSLGQLSDTF.

V usage is TRBV2 and J usage is TRBJ2-1; 9 nucleotides match TRBD1. CDR3 length: 16 amino acids. Germline V gene sequence: CDR1 SNHLY, CDR2 FYNNEI. The V segment lost 7 bases and the J segment 4 bases; nucleotides outside the gene matches: 11. The CDR3 nucleotides read TGTGCCAGCAATGCAATAGACAGGGGGTCTTACAATGAGCAGTTCTTC. Protein product: CASNAIDRGSYNEQFF. The entire variable domain, with the rest obtained from reference TRBV2 and TRBJ2-1, is as follows: EPEVTQTPSHQVTQMGQEVILRCVPISNHLYFYWYRQILGQKVEFLVSFYNNEISEKSEIFDDQFSVERPDGSNFTLKIRSTKLEDSAMYFCASNAIDRGSYNEQFFGPGTRLTVL.

The chain links TRBV6-5 to TRBJ2-2, with D possibly being TRBD1 (6 bases). This CDR3 is built from 13 residues. V lost 5 bases and J 4 bases, leaving 8 bases between the germline ends. Germline V CDR1 and CDR2: MNHEY, SVGAGI. This CDR3 is CASSLGGTGELFF. The CDR3 region has the DNA TGTGCCAGCAGTCTAGGGGGCACCGGGGAGCTGTTTTTT.

The chain joins TRBV6-6 to TRBJ2-3; D is possibly TRBD1 (6 bases). V was pared by 3 bases and J by 0 bases, with 10 bases between. This CDR3 comprises 15 residues. Germline V CDR1 and CDR2: MNHNY, SVGAGI (reference sequence). CDR3 DNA sequence: TGTGCCAGCAGTTATCAGGGGAGTAGCACAGATACGCAGTATTTT. Its translation is CASSYQGSSTDTQYF.

The V call is TRBV3-1 (or the pseudogene TRBV3-2), the J call TRBJ2-1; tentatively, D is TRBD2 (5 bases). CDR3 length: 17 residues. Germline V gene lookup returns CDR1 LGHDT and CDR2 YNNKEL (reference sequence). The ends were cut back, 8 bases at V and 6 bases at J, with 26 bases in the middle. Here the CDR3 reads CASRNITSSIRSNEQFF. As DNA, the CDR3 is TGTGCCAGCCGTAATATAACCTCTAGCATTCGTTCCAATGAGCAGTTCTTC.

The V gene is TRBV19, the J gene TRBJ1-2, with TRBD1 identical over 7 bases. The CDR3 is 15 residues long. The J segment lost 0 bases and the V segment lost 8 bases, leaving 9 bases of the junction unmatched. Germline V gives CDR1 LNHDA, CDR2 SQIVND (reference sequence). CDR3 in amino acids: CASGPGGSPNYGYTF. CDR3 nucleotides: TGTGCCAGTGGCCCAGGGGGGTCCCCTAACTATGGCTACACCTTC.

The rearrangement uses TRBV14 and TRBJ2-5, with TRBD2 as a possible D gene (5 bases). The CDR3 runs to 17 residues. In germline, CDR1 is SGHDN, CDR2 FVKESK. The V gene lost 1 base and the J gene lost 0 bases, with 15 bases spanning the gap. This CDR3 is CASSQALSGIYQETQYF. CDR3 nucleotides: TGTGCCAGCAGCCAAGCGTTATCCGGGATCTACCAAGAGACCCAGTACTTC.

The gene calls are TRBV28 and TRBJ1-5; 8 bases map to TRBD1. Trimming cost V 6 bases and J 11 bases; bases outside gene matches: 12. Germline assignment: CDR1 MDHEN and CDR2 SYDVKM. The CDR3 runs 14 residues. The CDR3 sequence: CASSRPGTGSAQHF. The CDR3 DNA reads TGTGCCAGCAGCCGTCCAGGGACAGGTTCGGCCCAGCATTTT.

V is TRBV11-2 and J is TRBJ1-1, with D maybe TRBD1 (5 bases). The CDR3 contains 13 residues. V dropped 2 bases and J dropped 4 bases, with 8 bases sitting between them. Germline CDR1 is SGHAT and CDR2 is FQNNGV. The CDR3 nucleotides are TGTGCCAGCAGCTTACAGGGTCCCACTGAAGCTTTCTTT. It is translated as CASSLQGPTEAFF.

The chain couples TRBV3-1 (or the pseudogene TRBV3-2) to TRBJ1-6; 9 bases are a match to TRBD1. The germline CDR1 and CDR2 sequences are LGHDT and YNNKEL (reference sequence). Germline trimming cut 5 bases from V and 9 bases from J; bases unmatched to any gene: 5. The CDR3 is 14 amino acids. In nucleotides, the CDR3 is TGTGCCAGCAGCTCAGGACAGGGGCGTTCACCCCTCCACTTT. This sequence encodes CASSSGQGRSPLHF.

The genes are TRBV6-5 and TRBJ1-1; D possibly corresponds to TRBD1 (5 bases). V was pared by 6 bases and J by 5 bases, with 19 bases between. The germline V gene has CDR1 MNHEY and CDR2 SVGAGI. The CDR3 has 15 residues. CDR3 sequence (DNA): TGTGCCAGCAGCCTGGGCCAGGGTTTCGTAACTGAAGCTTTCTTT. Translated, it gives CASSLGQGFVTEAFF.

The chain uses TRBV28 and TRBJ2-1, with 12 bases matching TRBD1. The germline V gene has CDR1 MDHEN and CDR2 SYDVKM. V was pared by 3 bases and J by 5 bases, with 11 bases of the junction left unmatched. This CDR3 is 18 amino acids long. In DNA, the CDR3 is TGTGCCAGCAGTTTCCATGCGGGACAGGGGGCGAGTAACAATGAGCAGTTCTTC. Protein: CASSFHAGQGASNNEQFF. Together with reference TRBV28 and TRBJ2-1, the CDR3 gives the full variable domain: DVKVTQSSRYLVKRTGEKVFLECVQDMDHENMFWYRQDPGLGLRLIYFSYDVKMKEKGDIPEGYSVSREKKERFSLILESASTNQTSMYLCASSFHAGQGASNNEQFFGPGTRLTVL.

The V and J genes are TRBV20-1 and TRBJ2-3, with D unclear. V lost 3 bases to trimming and J lost 0 bases, with 7 bases between them. Per the germline V gene, CDR1 is DFQATT and CDR2 is SNEGSKA (reference sequence). The CDR3 is 13 residues long. The CDR3 loop is CSASRDSTDTQYF. In nucleotides, the CDR3 is TGCAGTGCTAGTCGCGATAGCACAGATACGCAGTATTTT.

V and J are TRBV6-5 and TRBJ1-1; 10 bases agree with TRBD1. The germline V gene encodes CDR1 MNHEY and CDR2 SVGAGI. The CDR3 totals 14 residues. V lost 7 bases and J lost 4; bases outside the gene matches: 6. CDR3 in DNA: TGTGCCAGCACTCGTCGGGACAGGGGCACTGAAGCTTTCTTT. It codes for CASTRRDRGTEAFF.